The clone carrying this T cell receptor (beta chain) has just a few counts. What it binds is unknown. The record originates from a study of post-analysis software for immune sequencing data. Overall study context: Relapsing-remitting, secondary progressive and progressive-relapsing courses of multiple sclerosis were included. Whole-study results and caveats: For normalized Chao1 diversity, multiple sclerosis patients scored significantly lower than controls did. There were several TRBV segments more frequent in patients than controls, and TRBV5-6, TRBV5-1 and TRBV20-1 were among them. When the samples were clustered directly with F measure, those that had been prepared in the same batch showed strong co-clustering.

Trimming removed 6 bases at V and 4 bases at J, with 25 bases between. The CDR3 contains 18 residues. Looked up from germline, CDR1 is MNHNS and CDR2 is SASEGT. TCR beta libraries were prepared from cDNA with unique molecular identifiers. Using its own MiXCR run on the PCR reads, TCRdb lists one record per CDR3 protein. This table holds roughly 600,000 distinct CDR3 sequences, roughly 40% found once. What was sequenced was blood. This clonotype was obtained from a girl aged 10-17 years with multiple sclerosis. V is TRBV6-1 and J is TRBJ2-1; tentative D call: TRBD2 (6 bases). The CDR3 bases are TGTGCCAGCAGAAACGGGGGTCTCGGGGGATATCCGTACAATGAGCAGTTCTTC. Translated, it gives CASRNGGLGGYPYNEQFF.